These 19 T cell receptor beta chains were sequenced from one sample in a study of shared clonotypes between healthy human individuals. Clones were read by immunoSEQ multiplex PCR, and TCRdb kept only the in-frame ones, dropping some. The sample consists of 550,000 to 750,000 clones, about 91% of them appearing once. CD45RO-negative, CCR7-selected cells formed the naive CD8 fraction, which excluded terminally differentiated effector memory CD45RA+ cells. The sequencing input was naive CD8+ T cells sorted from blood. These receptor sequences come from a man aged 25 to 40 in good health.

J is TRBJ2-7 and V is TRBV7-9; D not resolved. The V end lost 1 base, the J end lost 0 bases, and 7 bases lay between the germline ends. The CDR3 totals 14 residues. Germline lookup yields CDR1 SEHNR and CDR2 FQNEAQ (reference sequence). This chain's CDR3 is CASSLGYASYEQYF. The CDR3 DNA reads TGTGCCAGCAGCTTAGGTTACGCCTCCTACGAGCAGTACTTC.

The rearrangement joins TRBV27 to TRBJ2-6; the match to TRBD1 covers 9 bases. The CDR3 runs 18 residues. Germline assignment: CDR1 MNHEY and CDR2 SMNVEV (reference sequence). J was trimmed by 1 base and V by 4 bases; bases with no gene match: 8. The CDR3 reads CASSSAGTGKSGANVLTF. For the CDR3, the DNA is TGTGCCAGCAGTTCCGCCGGGACAGGGAAGTCTGGGGCCAACGTCCTGACTTTC.

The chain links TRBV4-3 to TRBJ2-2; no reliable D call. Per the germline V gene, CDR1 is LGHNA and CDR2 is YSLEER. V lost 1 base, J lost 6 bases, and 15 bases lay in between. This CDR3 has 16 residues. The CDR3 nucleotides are TGCGCCAGCAGCCAAGTCCCCGGGCATTATGCCGGGGAGCTGTTTTTT. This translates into CASSQVPGHYAGELFF.

CDR3 sequence (DNA): TGTGCCAGCAGCTCCCAGGCGTCGGGTGGGACCGGGGAGCTGTTTTTT. It is translated as CASSSQASGGTGELFF. The rearrangement uses TRBV11-2 and TRBJ2-2; D gene uncertain. Germline V gene sequence: CDR1 SGHAT, CDR2 FQNNGV. The CDR3 consists of 16 residues. Trimming pared 4 bases from V and 5 bases from J, leaving 17 bases between.

CDR3 DNA sequence: TGCGCCAGCAGCCAAGCACGGGGATACACAGATACGCAGTATTTT. Its protein is CASSQARGYTDTQYF. This rearrangement joins TRBV4-3 to TRBJ2-3; D perhaps matches TRBD2 (5 bases). This CDR3 comprises 15 residues. Germline CDR1 LGHNA, CDR2 YSLEER. V was cut by 1 base and J by 2 bases, with 10 bases left in between.

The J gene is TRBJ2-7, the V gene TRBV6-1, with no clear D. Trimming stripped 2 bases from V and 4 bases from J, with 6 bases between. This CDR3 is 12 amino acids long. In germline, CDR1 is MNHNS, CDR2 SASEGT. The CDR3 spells CASSELVYEQYF. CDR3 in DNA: TGTGCCAGCAGTGAACTAGTTTACGAGCAGTACTTC.

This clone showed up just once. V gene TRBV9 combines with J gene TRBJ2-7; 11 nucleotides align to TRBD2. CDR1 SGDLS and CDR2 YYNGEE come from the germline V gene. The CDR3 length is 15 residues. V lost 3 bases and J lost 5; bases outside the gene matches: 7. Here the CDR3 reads CASSAELAGVDEQYF. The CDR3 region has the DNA TGTGCCAGCAGCGCCGAACTAGCGGGAGTGGACGAGCAGTACTTC.

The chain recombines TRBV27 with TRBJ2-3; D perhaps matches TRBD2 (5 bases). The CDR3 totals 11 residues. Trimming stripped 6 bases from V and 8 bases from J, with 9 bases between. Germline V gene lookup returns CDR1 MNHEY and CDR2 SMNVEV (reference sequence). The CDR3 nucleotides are TGTGCCAGCAGGCTTGGAGGTACGCAGTATTTT. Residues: CASRLGGTQYF.

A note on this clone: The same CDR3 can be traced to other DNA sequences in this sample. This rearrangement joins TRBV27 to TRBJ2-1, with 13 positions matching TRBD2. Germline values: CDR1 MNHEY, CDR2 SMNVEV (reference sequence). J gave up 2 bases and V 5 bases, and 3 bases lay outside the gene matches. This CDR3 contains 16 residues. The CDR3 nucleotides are TGTGCCAGCAGTCCGGGGACTAGCGGGACCTACAATGAGCAGTTCTTC. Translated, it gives CASSPGTSGTYNEQFF.

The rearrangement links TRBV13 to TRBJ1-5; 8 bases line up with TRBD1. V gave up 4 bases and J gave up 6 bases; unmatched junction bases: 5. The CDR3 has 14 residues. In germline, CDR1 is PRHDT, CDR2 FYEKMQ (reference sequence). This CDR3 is CASSSQGAGQPQHF. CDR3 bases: TGTGCCAGCAGCTCCCAGGGGGCGGGTCAGCCCCAGCATTTT.

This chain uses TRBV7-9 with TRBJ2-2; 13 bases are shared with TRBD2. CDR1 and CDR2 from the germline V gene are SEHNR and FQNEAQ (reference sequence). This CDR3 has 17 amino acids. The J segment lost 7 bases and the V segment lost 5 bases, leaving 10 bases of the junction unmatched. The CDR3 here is CASSPRLAGGSRGELFF. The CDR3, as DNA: TGTGCCAGCAGCCCCAGACTAGCGGGAGGATCCCGCGGGGAGCTGTTTTTT.

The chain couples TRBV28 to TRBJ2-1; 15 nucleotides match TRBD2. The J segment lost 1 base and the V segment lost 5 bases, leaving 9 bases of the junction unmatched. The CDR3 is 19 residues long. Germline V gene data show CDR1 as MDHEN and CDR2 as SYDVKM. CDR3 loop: CASSLPGLAGGVSYNEQFF. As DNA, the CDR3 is TGTGCCAGCAGTCTTCCGGGACTAGCGGGAGGTGTGTCCTACAATGAGCAGTTCTTC.

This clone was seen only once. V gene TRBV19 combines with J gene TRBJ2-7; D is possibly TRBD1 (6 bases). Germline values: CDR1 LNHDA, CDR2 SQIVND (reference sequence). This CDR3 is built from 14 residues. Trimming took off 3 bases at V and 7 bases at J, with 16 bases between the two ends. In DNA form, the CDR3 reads TGTGCCAGTAGTATCGGTCCAGGGGCCGGGGAGCAGTACTTC. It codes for CASSIGPGAGEQYF.

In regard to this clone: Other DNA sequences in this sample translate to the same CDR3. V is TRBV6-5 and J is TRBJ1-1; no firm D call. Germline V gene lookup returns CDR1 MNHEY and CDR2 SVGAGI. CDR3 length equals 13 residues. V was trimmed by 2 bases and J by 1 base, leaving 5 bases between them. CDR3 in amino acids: CASSYEGNTEAFF. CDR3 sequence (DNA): TGTGCCAGCAGTTACGAAGGGAACACTGAAGCTTTCTTT.

The DNA of the CDR3 is TGTGCCTGGAGTGCCAACCGGGACCGTAATGAAAAACTGTTTTTT. This codes for CAWSANRDRNEKLFF. The chain joins TRBV30 to TRBJ1-4; TRBD1 might be the D (5 bases). Trimming removed 1 base from V and 4 bases from J, with 13 bases in between. CDR1 and CDR2 from the germline V gene are GTSNPN and SVGIG (reference sequence). CDR3 length: 15 amino acids.

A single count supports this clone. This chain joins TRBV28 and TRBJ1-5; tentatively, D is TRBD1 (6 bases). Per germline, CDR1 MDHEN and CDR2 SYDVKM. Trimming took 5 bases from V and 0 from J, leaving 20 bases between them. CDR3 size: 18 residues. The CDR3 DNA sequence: TGTGCCAGCAGTCTACCGGGACACCATCCTTATAGCAATCAGCCCCAGCATTTT. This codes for CASSLPGHHPYSNQPQHF.

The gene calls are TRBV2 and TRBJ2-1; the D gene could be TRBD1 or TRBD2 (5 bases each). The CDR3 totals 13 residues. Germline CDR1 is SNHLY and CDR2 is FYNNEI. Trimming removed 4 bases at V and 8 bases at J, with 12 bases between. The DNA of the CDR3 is TGTGCCAGCAGTGTGTGGCAGGGAGATGAGCAGTTCTTC. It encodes CASSVWQGDEQFF.

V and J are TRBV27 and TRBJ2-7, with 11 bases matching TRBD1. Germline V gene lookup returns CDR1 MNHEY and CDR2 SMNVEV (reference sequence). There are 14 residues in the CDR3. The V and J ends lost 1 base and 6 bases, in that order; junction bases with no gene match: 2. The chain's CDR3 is CASSLWDRGGEQYF. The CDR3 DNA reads TGTGCCAGCAGTTTATGGGACAGGGGGGGCGAGCAGTACTTC.

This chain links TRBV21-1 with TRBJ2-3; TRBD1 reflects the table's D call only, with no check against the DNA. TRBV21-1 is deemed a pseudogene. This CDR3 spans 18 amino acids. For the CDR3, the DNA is TGTGCCAGCAGCAAAGTGGGGAAAGGGGGCGAGCGGGTGGATACGCAGTATTTT. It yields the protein CASSKVGKGGERVDTQYF.